This T cell receptor beta chain was sequenced in a study of CD4 and CD8 cells across lung adenocarcinoma regions. Localized lung adenocarcinoma, a non-small cell lung cancer, affected the donors. MiXCR, run by TCRdb on the PCR reads, gives a single entry per CDR3 protein. The table has roughly 24,000 distinct CDR3 sequences, about 51% seen once. In its sample, this clonotype is medium-sized. CDR1 and CDR2 from the germline V gene are SGHTA and FQGNSA. The CDR3 totals 15 residues. V lost 5 bases, J lost 4 bases, and 4 bases stayed unmatched. This receptor was identified in a male donor with lung adenocarcinoma. The CD4 and CD8 labels of this study may be unreliable. The V gene is TRBV7-2, the J gene TRBJ1-6; 8 bases are a match to TRBD1. The material sequenced was CD4+ T cells from the center of a lung tumor. The CDR3 bases are TGTGCCAGCAGCCCAGGACAGGGTTATAATTCACCCCTCCACTTT. It yields the protein CASSPGQGYNSPLHF.